This T cell receptor beta chain is drawn from a study of Ad26.COV2.S vaccination and SARS-CoV-2 variants. Study-wide background: The study gave Ad26.COV2.S intramuscularly, once or twice 56 days apart.

The V and J ends lost 4 bases and 6 bases respectively, with 15 bases between them. The CDR3 consists of 14 residues. Germline lookup yields CDR1 LGHNA and CDR2 YSLEER. Assay: immunoSEQ multiplex PCR; the TCRdb copy retains only in-frame clones and omits some. The sample has 300,000 to 400,000 clones; 88% are singletons. Specified treatment: some 20 received Ad26.COV2.S at low or high dose, single or two shots; about 5 received placebo; per-sample allocation not given. Material that was analyzed had been drawn on day 63 after the first vaccine or placebo injection. Boston supplied an adult donor aged 18-55 years. An Ad26 vector that expressed Wuhan-strain SARS-CoV-2 spike constituted the vaccine.

The gene calls are TRBV4-3 and TRBJ2-5, with D perhaps TRBD2 (7 bases). Sample: peripheral blood, taken in a trial of Ad26.COV2.S vaccine versus placebo. The source of this sequence is a person between 18 and 59 years old who received the Ad26.COV2.S COVID-19 vaccine or a placebo. Written as DNA, the CDR3 is TGCGCCAGCAGCCGGGACATCGGGGGGAAGACCCAGTACTTC. This gives the protein CASSRDIGGKTQYF.